The 14 T cell receptor beta chains below were found in one sample sequenced in a study of T cell responses to AZD1222 COVID-19 vaccine. The data were produced by immunoSEQ multiplex PCR, yet TCRdb's version contains in-frame clones alone and is incomplete. Of hundreds of thousands of clones listed, 94% are singletons. The starting material was peripheral blood, obtained 28 days after the second AZD1222 dose. Source of these receptors: an adult who received the AZD1222 COVID-19 vaccine.

This clone was seen more than once but under ten times. Additional DNA sequences in this sample encode the identical CDR3. The chain employs TRBV5-1 and TRBJ1-5; D remains ambiguous. The CDR3 length is 13 residues. CDR1 is SGHRS, CDR2 YFSETQ, per germline. Trimming stripped 1 base from V and 4 bases from J, with 6 bases between. The CDR3 reads CASSLSANQPQHF. CDR3 coding DNA: TGCGCCAGCAGCTTGTCGGCGAATCAGCCCCAGCATTTT.

About this clone itself: The identical CDR3 is also encoded by other nucleotide sequences in the sample. CDR3 nucleotide sequence: TGCGCCAGCAGCTTGGGGCCGAACACTGAAGCTTTCTTT. Translation gives CASSLGPNTEAFF. V and J are TRBV5-1 and TRBJ1-1; D uncertain. The CDR3 runs to 13 residues. Germline V gives CDR1 SGHRS, CDR2 YFSETQ. The V end lost 0 bases, the J end lost 1 base, and 4 bases lay between the germline ends.

The V gene is TRBV11-3, the J gene TRBJ2-1, with D uncertain. The germline CDR1 and CDR2 sequences are SGHNT and YENEEA. The ends were cut back, 3 bases at V and 8 bases at J, with 8 bases in the middle. The CDR3 extends over 12 amino acids. CDR3 nucleotide sequence: TGTGCCAGCAGCTTCGCTAGTGATGAGCAGTTCTTC. Translating it yields CASSFASDEQFF.

V is TRBV11-2 and J is TRBJ2-2, with 9 bases matching TRBD2. Trimming at V came to 5 bases and at J to 5 bases, leaving 18 bases not matched to a gene. The CDR3 runs to 19 residues. In germline, CDR1 is SGHAT, CDR2 FQNNGV. CDR3 sequence (DNA): TGTGCCAGCAGCCCGCGGGAGGGCCTGCGTAGCGGGAGTACCGGGGAGCTGTTTTTT. Translating gives CASSPREGLRSGSTGELFF.

J is TRBJ2-5 and V is TRBV2, with TRBD2 identical over 8 bases. The CDR3 is 16 amino acids. From germline, CDR1 is SNHLY and CDR2 FYNNEI. The V and J ends lost 4 bases and 1 base, in that order; junction bases with no gene match: 8. Here the CDR3 reads CASSGRSSGAQETQYF. CDR3 DNA sequence: TGTGCCAGCAGTGGGCGGAGTAGCGGGGCCCAAGAGACCCAGTACTTC.

The chain recombines TRBV29-1 with TRBJ1-2, with D unclear. This CDR3 contains 11 residues. With 6 bases removed from V and 6 bases from J, the gap between germline ends came to 11 bases. CDR1 is SQVTM, CDR2 ANQGSEA, per germline. The CDR3, as DNA: TGCAGCGTCGCCTCGACTGATGGCTACACCTTC. Amino acid sequence: CSVASTDGYTF.

V gene TRBV3-1 (or the pseudogene TRBV3-2) combines with J gene TRBJ2-1, with D possibly TRBD2 on 5 matching bases. V was clipped by 5 bases and J by 7 bases, with 21 bases between them. This CDR3 comprises 16 residues. The germline V gene has CDR1 LGHDT and CDR2 YNNKEL (reference sequence). CDR3 nucleotides: TGTGCCAGCAGCGTGTCTAATGAGGGCTTGGGAAATGAGCAGTTCTTC. Translated, it gives CASSVSNEGLGNEQFF.

The CDR3 loop is CASCRSGGAAEQYF. The CDR3 region has the DNA TGCGCCAGCTGTCGTAGCGGGGGGGCCGCCGAGCAGTACTTC. The rearrangement links TRBV5-1 to TRBJ2-7; 11 bases fit TRBD2. The V gene's germline CDR1 is SGHRS and CDR2 YFSETQ. The CDR3 spans 14 residues. The V gene end was trimmed by 7 bases and the J gene end by 6 bases; junction bases not matched to a gene: 9.

The chain uses TRBV6-6 and TRBJ1-5, with 7 bases lining up with TRBD1. The CDR3 has 15 amino acids. CDR1 is MNHNY, CDR2 SVGAGI, per germline (reference sequence). J lost 2 bases, V lost 5 bases, and 6 bases had no gene match. The CDR3 reads CASSQTGSGNQPQHF. As DNA, the CDR3 is TGTGCCAGCAGTCAGACAGGGTCGGGCAATCAGCCCCAGCATTTT.

The chain uses TRBV6-4 and TRBJ1-2, with D maybe TRBD1 (6 bases). Trimming pared 0 bases from V and 7 bases from J, leaving 15 bases between. Germline values: CDR1 MRHNA, CDR2 SNTAGT. The CDR3 contains 15 residues. This chain's CDR3 is CASSDSTQGKGGYTF. The CDR3 DNA reads as TGTGCCAGCAGTGACTCGACACAGGGAAAAGGTGGCTACACCTTC.

The J gene is TRBJ1-6, the V gene TRBV15, with D possibly matching TRBD1 (5 bases). Germline V CDR1 and CDR2: LNHNV, YYDKDF (reference sequence). Trimming left V 7 bases short and J 7 bases short, with 17 bases between. The CDR3 covers 15 residues. CDR3 sequence (DNA): TGTGCCACCATGCCCCACGAGGAGGGGAATTCACCCCTCCACTTT. Protein product: CATMPHEEGNSPLHF.

The genes are TRBV19 and TRBJ1-2, with D unresolved. CDR3 length equals 15 residues. Trimming stripped 6 bases from V and 5 bases from J, with 19 bases between. Germline CDR1 and CDR2: LNHDA and SQIVND (reference sequence). In nucleotides, the CDR3 is TGTGCCAGTAGCGTAATCGGCGGACTCGGGTATGGCTACACCTTC. It specifies CASSVIGGLGYGYTF.

The J gene is TRBJ2-6, the V gene TRBV5-4; D unclear. This CDR3 contains 16 residues. Trimming took off 4 bases at V and 0 bases at J, with 11 bases between the two ends. Per the germline V gene, CDR1 is SGHNT and CDR2 is YYREEE (reference sequence). The CDR3 loop reads CASSPQPNSGANVLTF. DNA of the CDR3: TGTGCCAGCAGCCCCCAACCCAACTCTGGGGCCAACGTCCTGACTTTC.

The V gene is TRBV18, the J gene TRBJ1-4; no clear D gene. Germline loops: CDR1 KGHSH, CDR2 LQKENI. The CDR3 has 12 residues. V dropped 3 bases and J dropped 8 bases, with 7 bases sitting between them. The CDR3 DNA follows: TGTGCCAGCTCACCGAATGACGAAAAACTGTTTTTT. Its translation: CASSPNDEKLFF.